This T cell receptor beta chain was profiled in a study of T cell repertoires in cytomegalovirus infection. This clonotype was seen ten or more times. TCRdb ran MiXCR on the reads and lists one entry per CDR3 protein. The sample contains roughly 250,000 distinct CDR3 sequences, roughly an eighth of which appear only once. The length of the CDR3 is 12 residues. V shed 4 bases and J shed 2 bases, with 6 bases lying between them. This chain joins TRBV12-3 or TRBV12-4 and TRBJ2-7; D may be TRBD2 (5 bases). The TCR originated in a human donor in good health (CMV status not recorded). Some clones in this sample may be carry-over from other donors' samples. The sample was PBMCs. The DNA for the CDR3 is TGTGCCAGCAGTTCGGGGACCTACGAGCAGTACTTC. Protein: CASSSGTYEQYF.